A selection of T cell receptor beta chains follows, all from one sample in a study of cytomegalovirus exposure and HLA in healthy donors. Some clones are missing from TCRdb's copy, which holds only in-frame ones; the method was immunoSEQ multiplex PCR. This table has about 200,000 clones, roughly 87% appearing once. Sequenced material: PBMCs. These receptor sequences come from a woman between 18 and 29 years old in good health and CMV-seropositive. The CDR3 runs from the conserved cysteine through the conserved F or W. Each record gives: V gene, clone size, D gene, J gene, CDR3 DNA, CDR3 protein. A D gene is named only where the DNA matches it firmly. Size is omitted from some rows. Given values are once, few, many or a class for expanded clones.

TRBV9	.	.	TRBJ1-2	TGTGCCAGCAGCGTGGGGGGTGACCTTAACTATGGCTACACCTTC	CASSVGGDLNYGYTF
TRBV11-2	.	TRBD1	TRBJ1-1	TGTGCCAGCATCGGGGGACAGGCCTACACTGAAGCTTTCTTT	CASIGGQAYTEAFF
TRBV11-2	.	TRBD2	TRBJ2-1	TGTGCCAGCAGCTTAAACGGACTAGCGAGATACAATGAGCAGTTCTTC	CASSLNGLARYNEQFF
TRBV6-1	.	.	TRBJ2-7	TGTGCCAGCAGGGAACGGTATTCGCCTAACTACGAGCAGTACTTC	CASRERYSPNYEQYF
TRBV7-9	.	TRBD1	TRBJ1-2	TGTGCCAGCAGTCCCCTGGACAGGGGGAATGGCTACACCTTC	CASSPLDRGNGYTF
TRBV6-6	few	TRBD1	TRBJ2-7	TGTGCCAGCAGTTACTCGAAGGGACAGGGACTACGCGAGCAGTACTTC	CASSYSKGQGLREQYF
TRBV5-1	.	TRBD2	TRBJ2-1	TGCGCCAGCAGCGCTAGCGGCTCCTACAATGAGCAGTTCTTC	CASSASGSYNEQFF
TRBV15	.	.	TRBJ1-1	TGTGCCACCAGCAGCCCCAGGACGGGAAGAGGCACTGAAGCTTTCTTT	CATSSPRTGRGTEAFF
TRBV4-1	.	.	TRBJ2-7	TGCGCCAGCAGCCAAGATGGGGGGATCGACGAGCAGTACTTC	CASSQDGGIDEQYF
TRBV14	.	.	TRBJ2-7	TGTGCCAGCAGCCCGGGACACTACGAGCAGTACTTC	CASSPGHYEQYF
TRBV6-1	.	.	TRBJ1-4	TGTGCCAGCAGTAGGGGGAATGAAAAACTGTTTTTT	CASSRGNEKLFF
TRBV2	.	.	TRBJ2-1	TGTGCCAGCCAGGTGGACTCCTACAATGAGCAGTTCTTC	CASQVDSYNEQFF
TRBV2	.	.	TRBJ2-1	TGTGCCAGCAGTGAACAGGGCTACAATGAGCAGTTCTTC	CASSEQGYNEQFF
TRBV4-1	.	.	TRBJ2-1	TGCGCCAGCAGCGAGGGGGGGGATGAGCAGTTCTTC	CASSEGGDEQFF
TRBV6-5	.	.	TRBJ1-1	TGTGCCAGCAGTTTTCCCGGGGGAACTGAAGCTTTCTTT	CASSFPGGTEAFF
TRBV29-1	.	.	TRBJ2-6	TGCAGCGCCAGGATGGACACTCACTCTGGGGCCAACGTCCTGACTTTC	CSARMDTHSGANVLTF
TRBV9	.	.	TRBJ2-5	TGTGCCAGCAGCCCGCGCGGGGGCGAAGAGACCCAGTACTTC	CASSPRGGEETQYF
TRBV19	.	.	TRBJ1-5	TGTGCCAGTAGGGGGGGGAACAATCAGCCCCAGCATTTT	CASRGGNNQPQHF
TRBV30	.	TRBD2	TRBJ2-2	TGTGCCTGGAGTGTACGCAGACTAGCGAGCACCGGGGAGCTGTTTTTT	CAWSVRRLASTGELFF
TRBV5-4	.	TRBD2	TRBJ2-3	TGTGCCAGCAACTCTGGACTAGCGAAAGGCACAGATACGCAGTATTTT	CASNSGLAKGTDTQYF
TRBV2	.	.	TRBJ2-1	TGTGCCAGCATAAACGAGGCAGCTGATGAGCAGTTCTTC	CASINEAADEQFF
TRBV28	.	.	TRBJ2-7	TGTGCCAGCAGTCCACCAGGGGTCCCCTTGGAGCAGTACTTC	CASSPPGVPLEQYF
TRBV7-3	.	TRBD1	TRBJ2-2	TGTGCCAGCAGCCCGAAGACAGGGGTGTTCGCCGGGGAGCTGTTTTTT	CASSPKTGVFAGELFF
TRBV5-5	.	TRBD1	TRBJ1-2	TGTGCCAGCAGCTTGAGGGGACAGGGGCTGTATTCCGGAGGCTACACCTTC	CASSLRGQGLYSGGYTF
TRBV6-5	.	TRBD1	TRBJ2-7	TGTGCCAGCAACACAGGGGGGAAGACCTACGAGCAGTACTTC	CASNTGGKTYEQYF
TRBV11-1	.	.	TRBJ2-7	TGTGCCAGCAGCTTGTCGGGAGTTCCTTCCTACGAGCAGTACTTC	CASSLSGVPSYEQYF
TRBV29-1	.	.	TRBJ2-7	TGCAGCGTTGAAGCGGCGGTATTAACCTCCTACGAGCAGTACTTC	CSVEAAVLTSYEQYF
TRBV4-1	.	.	TRBJ2-1	TGCGCCAGCAGGCGACTAGAAGTGGGCAATGAGCAGTTCTTC	CASRRLEVGNEQFF
TRBV27	.	TRBD2	TRBJ2-3	TGTGCCAGCAGTTTCTCCCCGGGGTGGACTAGCGGGAGAGTGAGCACAGATACGCAGTATTTT	CASSFSPGWTSGRVSTDTQYF
TRBV30	once	TRBD2	TRBJ2-7	TGTGCCTGGAGGGAAGCGGGAAGCTCCTACGAGCAGTACTTC	CAWREAGSSYEQYF
TRBV9	.	.	TRBJ2-3	TGTGCCAGCAGCGTAGATCCGGGAAGCACAGATACGCAGTATTTT	CASSVDPGSTDTQYF
TRBV29-1	.	TRBD1	TRBJ2-1	TGCAGCGTTAGGACAGGGGGGTACAATGAGCAGTTCTTC	CSVRTGGYNEQFF
TRBV2	.	.	TRBJ1-5	TGTGCCAGCAGTGAAGGGCAGGGCGGGAGGCCCCAGCATTTT	CASSEGQGGRPQHF
TRBV6-1	once	.	TRBJ1-1	TGTGCCAGCAGTGATACAGGTCATGGATGGATGAGGACTGAAGCTTTCTTT	CASSDTGHGWMRTEAFF
TRBV9	.	TRBD1	TRBJ2-7	TGTGCCAGCAGCGACGGGACAGGGGACTACGAGCAGTACTTC	CASSDGTGDYEQYF
TRBV29-1	.	.	TRBJ1-5	TGCAGCGTTGATCAATCCGGGGGGCCCCAGCATTTT	CSVDQSGGPQHF
TRBV7-6	.	.	TRBJ2-7	TGTGCCAGCAGCTTTTCAGGCTCCTCCTACGAGCAGTACTTC	CASSFSGSSYEQYF
TRBV30	.	.	TRBJ1-1	TGTGCCTGGGGAAGTCGGTCACAGGCGGCTATTCCCCACACTGAAGCTTTCTTT	CAWGSRSQAAIPHTEAFF
TRBV27	.	.	TRBJ1-1	TGTGCCATTATACCCCACGCAGTCCTGAGGACTGAAGCTTTCTTT	CAIIPHAVLRTEAFF
TRBV28	few	TRBD1	TRBJ1-3	TGTGCCAGCAGACCGACAGGGGGAACTGGAAACACCATATATTTT	CASRPTGGTGNTIYF
TRBV7-9	.	.	TRBJ1-2	TGTGCCAGCAGCTTAATGGGGGGGTATGGCTACACCTTC	CASSLMGGYGYTF
TRBV7-6	.	.	TRBJ2-1	TGTGCCAGCAGCTTAGGACAGGCCAGAAGCAATGAGCAGTTCTTC	CASSLGQARSNEQFF
TRBV12-5	.	TRBD2	TRBJ2-7	TGTGCTAGTGGCCCGGCAACCGGGACTATGATCTACGAGCAGTACTTC	CASGPATGTMIYEQYF